One and the same sample provided the 8 T cell receptor beta chains below, sequenced in a study of T-cell memory formation after mild COVID-19. From the 5' RACE reads, TCRdb called clonotypes with MiXCR, one entry per CDR3 protein. The profile shows about 470,000 distinct CDR3 sequences, about 18% of them singletons. Sequenced input: PBMCs or a T cell subset sorted from them (not recorded which). The receptor set was obtained from an adult woman who had mild COVID-19 (a few samples of this study predate the infection). Cell type and time point are not known.

The chain joins TRBV4-1 to TRBJ2-1; D is ambiguous. The length of the CDR3 is 17 residues. Germline values: CDR1 MGHRA, CDR2 YSYEKL. With 4 bases removed from V and 2 bases from J, the gap between germline ends came to 18 bases. The CDR3 sequence is CASSPTHETTTYNEQFF. In DNA form, the CDR3 reads TGCGCCAGCAGCCCGACTCACGAAACTACGACCTACAATGAGCAGTTCTTC.

This clonotype was found once. V is TRBV7-9 and J is TRBJ1-4, with 7 bases that match TRBD1. There are 14 residues in the CDR3. Germline assignment: CDR1 SEHNR and CDR2 FQNEAQ (reference sequence). V gave up 3 bases and J gave up 5 bases; unmatched junction bases: 3. In nucleotides, the CDR3 is TGTGCCAGCAGCTTTACAGGGGACAATGAAAAACTGTTTTTT. As protein: CASSFTGDNEKLFF.

This chain joins TRBV7-9 and TRBJ2-1; D may correspond to TRBD1 or TRBD2 (5 bases each). Looked up from germline, CDR1 is SEHNR and CDR2 is FQNEAQ (reference sequence). The germline V and J ends were trimmed by 3 bases and 7 bases, with 13 bases remaining between them. CDR3 length equals 14 residues. DNA of the CDR3: TGTGCCAGCAGCTTCCTCCAGGGACGGAATGAGCAGTTCTTC. Translating it yields CASSFLQGRNEQFF. The full variable domain, in which reference TRBV7-9 and TRBJ2-1 provide the parts outside the CDR3, is DTGVSQNPRHKITKRGQNVTFRCDPISEHNRLYWYRQTLGQGPEFLTYFQNEAQLEKSRLLSDRFSAERPKGSFSTLEIQRTEQGDSAMYLCASSFLQGRNEQFFGPGTRLTVL.

This clonotype was seen a handful of times. The chain has TRBV20-1 and TRBJ2-2, with 9 bases that match TRBD1. The germline V gene encodes CDR1 DFQATT and CDR2 SNEGSKA (reference sequence). This CDR3 has 17 residues. Trimming at V came to 5 bases and at J to 6 bases, leaving 16 bases not matched to a gene. DNA for the CDR3: TGCAGTGCTCTTTCGCCTAGGGGGACAGGGTCCCCCGGGGAGCTGTTTTTT. It codes for CSALSPRGTGSPGELFF.

The V gene is TRBV11-3, the J gene TRBJ2-5, with 7 positions matching TRBD2. Per the germline V gene, CDR1 is SGHNT and CDR2 is YENEEA. With V trimmed by 5 bases and J by 5 bases, 11 bases remained unmatched. CDR3 length: 15 amino acids. CDR3 sequence (DNA): TGTGCCAGCAGCCACGGTTTGGGGCGGGAGGAGACCCAGTACTTC. This codes for CASSHGLGREETQYF.

Only a few counts were recorded for this clonotype. The chain joins TRBV12-3 or TRBV12-4 to TRBJ2-3; the D gene is possibly TRBD2 (5 bases). V dropped 3 bases and J dropped 3 bases, with 16 bases sitting between them. This CDR3 is built from 16 residues. CDR3 region: CASSFGGHWATDTQYF. CDR3 DNA: TGTGCCAGCAGTTTTGGCGGGCACTGGGCAACAGATACGCAGTATTTT.

The chain joins TRBV4-3 to TRBJ2-7, with 10 bases identical to TRBD1. The CDR3 contains 16 residues. CDR1 and CDR2 from the germline V gene are LGHNA and YSLEER. After removal of 1 base from V and 4 bases from J, the junction contained 7 bases not matched to a gene. For the CDR3, the DNA is TGCGCCAGCAGCCAAGGTTGGGGGACAGGGGATTACGAGCAGTACTTC. Translated: CASSQGWGTGDYEQYF.

This clonotype was seen a few times. V is TRBV7-9 and J is TRBJ2-7, with TRBD2 as a possible D gene (5 bases). This CDR3 region has 16 residues. CDR1 and CDR2 from the germline V gene are SEHNR and FQNEAQ (reference sequence). V shed 5 bases and J shed 0 bases, with 17 bases lying between them. The CDR3, as DNA: TGTGCCAGCAGCAGCCAGGACTTCCTGAGCTCCTACGAGCAGTACTTC. Protein product: CASSSQDFLSSYEQYF.